The 7 T cell receptor beta chains below come from one sample, sequenced in a study of T cell repertoires in cytomegalovirus infection. TCRdb redid the calling of the reads with MiXCR, one entry per CDR3 protein. The sample holds about 300,000 distinct CDR3 sequences, roughly 24% seen once. Specimen: PBMCs. The origin of the receptors is a human donor in good health (CMV status not recorded). Some clones in this sample may be carry-over from other donors' samples.

This chain links TRBV29-1 with TRBJ2-2, with TRBD1 matching 9 bases. After removal of 6 bases from V and 5 bases from J, the junction contained 7 bases not matched to a gene. This CDR3 contains 14 residues. Germline V gene sequence: CDR1 SQVTM, CDR2 ANQGSEA. For the CDR3, the DNA is TGCAGCGTCCAGGACAGGGGAATTACCGGGGAGCTGTTTTTT. Translation: CSVQDRGITGELFF.

This rearrangement joins TRBV5-1 to TRBJ1-4; 8 nucleotides match TRBD1. J lost 8 bases, V lost 0 bases, and 12 bases had no gene match. The CDR3 runs to 17 residues. Germline V gene sequence: CDR1 SGHRS, CDR2 YFSETQ. The CDR3 region has the DNA TGCGCCAGCAGCTTGGAGGTTGGACAGGGAGAAAGAGAAAAACTGTTTTTT. Its translation is CASSLEVGQGEREKLFF.

This clonotype was seen a handful of times. The chain links TRBV11-3 to TRBJ2-7; 9 bases fit TRBD1. V lost 4 bases and J lost 5; bases outside the gene matches: 9. Germline CDR1 and CDR2: SGHNT and YENEEA. The CDR3 runs to 15 residues. In DNA form, the CDR3 reads TGTGCCAGCAGCTCGGGACAGGGAGATAACGACGAGCAGTACTTC. Its protein is CASSSGQGDNDEQYF.

The J gene is TRBJ2-7, the V gene TRBV20-1; 10 bases fit TRBD2. Looked up from germline, CDR1 is DFQATT and CDR2 is SNEGSKA (reference sequence). CDR3 length equals 14 residues. The V gene end was trimmed by 0 bases and the J gene end by 7 bases; junction bases not matched to a gene: 6. The CDR3: CSARDLAGGREQYF. The CDR3 coding sequence is TGCAGTGCTAGAGATTTAGCGGGAGGTAGAGAGCAGTACTTC.

This clonotype was counted only a few times. The chain joins TRBV14 to TRBJ2-3, with D unresolved. The length of the CDR3 is 17 residues. Germline values: CDR1 SGHDN, CDR2 FVKESK. The germline V and J ends were trimmed by 0 bases and 0 bases, with 13 bases remaining between them. The CDR3 region has the DNA TGTGCCAGCAGCCAAGATCTTAACTACATTAGCACAGATACGCAGTATTTT. This sequence encodes CASSQDLNYISTDTQYF.

This clonotype was seen only a few times. The chain combines TRBV18 with TRBJ2-1, with D perhaps matching TRBD1 or TRBD2 (5 bases each). The V gene's germline CDR1 is KGHSH and CDR2 LQKENI. V lost 4 bases and J lost 3, with 13 bases in between. The length of the CDR3 is 15 residues. CDR3: CASSRSGDDYNEQFF. CDR3 DNA: TGTGCCAGCTCACGATCCGGGGACGACTACAATGAGCAGTTCTTC.

In this sample, this clonotype turned up many times. The gene calls are TRBV6-6 and TRBJ1-1; D not resolved. CDR3 length equals 15 residues. From germline, CDR1 is MNHNY and CDR2 SVGAGI (reference sequence). Trimming left V 4 bases short and J 4 bases short, with 16 bases between. The CDR3 DNA follows: TGTGCCAGCAGTTTAGGTCAACAACGGGGCACTGAAGCTTTCTTT. Its protein product is CASSLGQQRGTEAFF.